The following is a TCR beta chain sequence with its context. The target antigen is unknown. The entry originates in a study of beta chain features in type 1 diabetes. Overall study results and limits: Insertion counts at VDJ junctions were lower in type 1 diabetes patients, who also showed more deletions there. TCRB CDR3s from Type 1 diabetes patients were moderately but significantly shorter in all four CD4+ subsets.

The CDR3 spans 14 residues. Trimming left V 2 bases short and J 1 base short, with 8 bases between. Germline V lookup: CDR1 MNHEY, CDR2 SVGAGI. TCRB transcripts that were expressed got sequenced, as all of the isolated RNA had been reverse transcribed. TCRdb's table, derived via immunoSEQ multiplex PCR, lists solely in-frame clones and lacks some. The sample has under 850,000 clones; 13% are singletons. The receptor's source is a man aged 18 to 30 with type 1 diabetes. The sequencing sample was made of naive CD4+ T cells from blood. This chain connects TRBV6-5 to TRBJ1-1, with D uncertain. As DNA, the CDR3 is TGTGCCAGCAGTTACCTGGGTTCGAACACTGAAGCTTTCTTT. Translation gives CASSYLGSNTEAFF.